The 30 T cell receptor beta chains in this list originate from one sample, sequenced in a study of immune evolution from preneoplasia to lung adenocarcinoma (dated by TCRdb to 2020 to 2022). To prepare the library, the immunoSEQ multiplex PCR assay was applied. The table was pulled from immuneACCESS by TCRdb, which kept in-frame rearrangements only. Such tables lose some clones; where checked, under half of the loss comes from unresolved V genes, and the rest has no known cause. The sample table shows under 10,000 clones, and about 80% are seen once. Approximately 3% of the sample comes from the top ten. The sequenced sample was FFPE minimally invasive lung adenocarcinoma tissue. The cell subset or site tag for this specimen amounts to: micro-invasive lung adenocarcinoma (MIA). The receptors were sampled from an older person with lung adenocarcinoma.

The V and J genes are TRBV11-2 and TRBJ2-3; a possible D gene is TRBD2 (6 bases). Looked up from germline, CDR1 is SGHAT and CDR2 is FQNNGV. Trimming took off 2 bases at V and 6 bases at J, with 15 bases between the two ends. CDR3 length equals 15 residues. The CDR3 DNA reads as TGTGCCAGCAGCTTATCGACCGGGGGATTGGATACGCAGTATTTT. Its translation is CASSLSTGGLDTQYF.

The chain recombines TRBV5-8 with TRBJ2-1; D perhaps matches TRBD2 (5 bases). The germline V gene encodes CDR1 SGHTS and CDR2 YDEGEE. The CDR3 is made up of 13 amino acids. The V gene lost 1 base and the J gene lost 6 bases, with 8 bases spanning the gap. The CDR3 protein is CASSLILANEQFF. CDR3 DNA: TGTGCCAGCAGCTTGATCCTAGCCAATGAGCAGTTCTTC.

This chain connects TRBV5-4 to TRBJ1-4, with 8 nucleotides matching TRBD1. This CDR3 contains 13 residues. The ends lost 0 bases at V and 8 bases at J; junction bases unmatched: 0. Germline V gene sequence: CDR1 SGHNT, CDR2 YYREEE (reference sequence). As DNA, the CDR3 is TGTGCCAGCAGCTTGGGGACAGGGGAAAAACTGTTTTTT. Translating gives CASSLGTGEKLFF.

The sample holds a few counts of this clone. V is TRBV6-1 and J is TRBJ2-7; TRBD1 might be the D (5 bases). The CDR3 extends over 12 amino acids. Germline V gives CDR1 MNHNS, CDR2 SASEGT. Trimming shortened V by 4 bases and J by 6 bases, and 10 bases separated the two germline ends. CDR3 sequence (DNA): TGTGCCAGCAGTGTGGAAAGGGGCGAGCAGTACTTC. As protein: CASSVERGEQYF.

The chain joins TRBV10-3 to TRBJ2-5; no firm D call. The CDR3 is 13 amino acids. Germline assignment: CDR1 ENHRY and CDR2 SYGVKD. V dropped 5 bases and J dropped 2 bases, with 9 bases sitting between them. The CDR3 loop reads CAISSQIQETQYF. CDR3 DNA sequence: TGTGCCATCAGTTCACAGATTCAAGAGACCCAGTACTTC.

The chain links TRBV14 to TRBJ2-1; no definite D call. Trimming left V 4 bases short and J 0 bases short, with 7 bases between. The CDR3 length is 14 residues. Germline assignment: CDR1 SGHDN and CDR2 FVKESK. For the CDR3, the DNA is TGTGCCAGCAGCCTAGGTAACTCCTACAATGAGCAGTTCTTC. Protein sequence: CASSLGNSYNEQFF.

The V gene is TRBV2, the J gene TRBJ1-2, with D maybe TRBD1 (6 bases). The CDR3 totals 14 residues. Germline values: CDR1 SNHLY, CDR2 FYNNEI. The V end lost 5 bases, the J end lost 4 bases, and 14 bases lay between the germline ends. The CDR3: CASSFAGTIYGYTF. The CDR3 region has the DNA TGTGCCAGCAGTTTCGCCGGGACAATCTATGGCTACACCTTC.

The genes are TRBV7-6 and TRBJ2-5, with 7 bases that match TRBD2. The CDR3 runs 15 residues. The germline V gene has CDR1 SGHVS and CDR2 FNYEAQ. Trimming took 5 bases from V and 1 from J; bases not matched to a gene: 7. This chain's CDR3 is CASSRNVAGQETQYF. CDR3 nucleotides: TGTGCCAGCAGCCGGAACGTAGCGGGCCAAGAGACCCAGTACTTC. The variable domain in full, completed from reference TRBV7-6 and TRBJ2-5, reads GAGVSQSPRYKVTKRGQDVALRCDPISGHVSLYWYRQALGQGPEFLTYFNYEAQQDKSGLPNDRFSAERPEGSISTLTIQRTEQRDSAMYRCASSRNVAGQETQYFGPGTRLLVL.

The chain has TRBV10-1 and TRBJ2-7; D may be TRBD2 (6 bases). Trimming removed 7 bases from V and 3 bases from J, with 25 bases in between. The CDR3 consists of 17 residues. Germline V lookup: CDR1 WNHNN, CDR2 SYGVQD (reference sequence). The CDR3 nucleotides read TGCGCCAGCAAGTTAAGGAGGGGCGCCGGCCCTTGCTACGAGCAGTACTTC. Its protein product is CASKLRRGAGPCYEQYF.

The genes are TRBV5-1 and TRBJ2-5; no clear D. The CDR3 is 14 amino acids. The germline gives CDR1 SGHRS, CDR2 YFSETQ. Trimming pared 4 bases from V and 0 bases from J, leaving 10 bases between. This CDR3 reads CASSQNSYQETQYF. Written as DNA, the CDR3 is TGCGCCAGCAGCCAAAACTCGTACCAAGAGACCCAGTACTTC.

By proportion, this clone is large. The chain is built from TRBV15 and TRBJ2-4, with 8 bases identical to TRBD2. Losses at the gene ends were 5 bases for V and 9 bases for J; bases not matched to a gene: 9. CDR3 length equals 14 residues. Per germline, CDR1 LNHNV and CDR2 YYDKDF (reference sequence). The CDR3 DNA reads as TGTGCCACCAGCCCCACGGGGGCGGGAGGCATTCAGTACTTC. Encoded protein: CATSPTGAGGIQYF.

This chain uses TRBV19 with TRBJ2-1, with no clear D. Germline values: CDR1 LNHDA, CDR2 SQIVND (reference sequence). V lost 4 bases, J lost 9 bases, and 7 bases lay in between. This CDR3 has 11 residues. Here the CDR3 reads CASSTSFEQFF. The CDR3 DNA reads TGTGCCAGTAGTACTAGTTTTGAGCAGTTCTTC.

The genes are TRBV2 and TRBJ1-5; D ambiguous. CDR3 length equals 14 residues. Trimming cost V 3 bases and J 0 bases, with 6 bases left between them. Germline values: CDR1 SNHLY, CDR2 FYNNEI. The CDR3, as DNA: TGTGCCAGCAGTGAGTCTTATAGCAATCAGCCCCAGCATTTT. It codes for CASSESYSNQPQHF.

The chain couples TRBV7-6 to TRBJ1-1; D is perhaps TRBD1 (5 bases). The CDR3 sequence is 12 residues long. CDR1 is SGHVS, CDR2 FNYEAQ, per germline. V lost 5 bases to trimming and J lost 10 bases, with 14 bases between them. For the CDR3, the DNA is TGTGCCAGCAGCCGCGGGGAGGGACCAGCTTTCTTT. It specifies CASSRGEGPAFF.

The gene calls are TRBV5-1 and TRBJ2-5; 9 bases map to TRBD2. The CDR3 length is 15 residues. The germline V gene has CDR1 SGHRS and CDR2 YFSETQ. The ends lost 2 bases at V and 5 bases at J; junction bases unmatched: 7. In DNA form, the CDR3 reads TGCGCCAGCAGCTTAGGGCTAGCGGGATCGGAGACCCAGTACTTC. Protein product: CASSLGLAGSETQYF. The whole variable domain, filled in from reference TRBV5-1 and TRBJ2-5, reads KAGVTQTPRYLIKTRGQQVTLSCSPISGHRSVSWYQQTPGQGLQFLFEYFSETQRNKGNFPGRFSGRQFSNSRSEMNVSTLELGDSALYLCASSLGLAGSETQYFGPGTRLLVL.

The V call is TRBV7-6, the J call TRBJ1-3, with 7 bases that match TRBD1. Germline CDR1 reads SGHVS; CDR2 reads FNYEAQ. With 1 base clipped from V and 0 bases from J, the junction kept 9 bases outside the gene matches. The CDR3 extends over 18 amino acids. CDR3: CASSLGTVGTVSGNTIYF. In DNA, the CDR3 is TGTGCCAGCAGCTTAGGAACTGTGGGGACAGTCTCTGGAAACACCATATATTTT.

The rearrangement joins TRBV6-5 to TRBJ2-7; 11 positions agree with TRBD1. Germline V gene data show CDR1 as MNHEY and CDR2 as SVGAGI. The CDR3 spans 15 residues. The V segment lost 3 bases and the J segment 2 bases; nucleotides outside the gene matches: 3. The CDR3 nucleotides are TGTGCCAGCAGTTATAGGGGACAGGGGGCCTACGAGCAGTACTTC. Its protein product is CASSYRGQGAYEQYF.

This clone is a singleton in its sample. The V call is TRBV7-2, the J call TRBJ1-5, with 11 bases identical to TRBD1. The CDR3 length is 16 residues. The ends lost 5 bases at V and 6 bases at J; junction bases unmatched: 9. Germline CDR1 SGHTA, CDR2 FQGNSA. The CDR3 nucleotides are TGTGCCAGCAGCACGGAGGACAGGGGGCGAGGTCAGCCCCAGCATTTT. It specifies CASSTEDRGRGQPQHF.

CDR3 in DNA: TGTGCCAGCAGGTTACTAGCGGGGGGGCCAGATACGCAGTATTTT. Its protein is CASRLLAGGPDTQYF. The chain carries TRBV6-5 and TRBJ2-3; TRBD2 agrees at 13 bases. CDR1 is MNHEY and CDR2 is SVGAGI in the germline V gene. The junction had 4 bases not matched to a gene; V was cut back by 6 bases and J by 4 bases. This CDR3 is built from 15 residues.

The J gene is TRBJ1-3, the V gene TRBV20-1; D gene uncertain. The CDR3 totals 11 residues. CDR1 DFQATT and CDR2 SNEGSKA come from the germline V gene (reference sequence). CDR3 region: CGIFGGNTIYF. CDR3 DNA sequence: TGCGGAATCTTCGGGGGAAACACCATATATTTT.

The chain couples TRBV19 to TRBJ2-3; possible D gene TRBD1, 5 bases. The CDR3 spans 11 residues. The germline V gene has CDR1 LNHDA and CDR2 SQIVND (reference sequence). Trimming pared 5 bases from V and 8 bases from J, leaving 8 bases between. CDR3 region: CASSLGVTQYF. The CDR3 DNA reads TGTGCCAGTAGTTTAGGGGTTACGCAGTATTTT.

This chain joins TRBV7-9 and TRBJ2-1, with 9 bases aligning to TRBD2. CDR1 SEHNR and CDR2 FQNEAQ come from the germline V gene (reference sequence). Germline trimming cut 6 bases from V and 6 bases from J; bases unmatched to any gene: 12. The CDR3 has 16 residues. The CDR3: CASSFSGLAGLNEQFF. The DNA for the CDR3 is TGTGCCAGCAGTTTTAGTGGGCTAGCGGGGCTCAATGAGCAGTTCTTC.

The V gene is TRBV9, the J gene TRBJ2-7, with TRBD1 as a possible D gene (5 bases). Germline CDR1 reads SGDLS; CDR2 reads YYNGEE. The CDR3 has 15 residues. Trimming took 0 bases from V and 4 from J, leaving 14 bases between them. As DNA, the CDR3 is TGTGCCAGCAGCGTAGAACCCAGGGCGTGGTACGAGCAGTACTTC. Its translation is CASSVEPRAWYEQYF. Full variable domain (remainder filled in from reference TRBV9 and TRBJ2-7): DSGVTQTPKHLITATGQRVTLRCSPRSGDLSVYWYQQSLDQGLQFLIQYYNGEERAKGNILERFSAQQFPDLHSELNLSSLELGDSALYFCASSVEPRAWYEQYFGPGTRLTVT.

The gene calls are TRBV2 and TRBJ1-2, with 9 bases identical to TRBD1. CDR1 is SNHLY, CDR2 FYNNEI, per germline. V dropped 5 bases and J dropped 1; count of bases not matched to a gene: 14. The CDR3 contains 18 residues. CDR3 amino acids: CASSPTGGLNRLNYGYTF. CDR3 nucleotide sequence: TGTGCCAGCAGTCCCACAGGGGGCTTGAACCGCCTTAACTATGGCTACACCTTC.

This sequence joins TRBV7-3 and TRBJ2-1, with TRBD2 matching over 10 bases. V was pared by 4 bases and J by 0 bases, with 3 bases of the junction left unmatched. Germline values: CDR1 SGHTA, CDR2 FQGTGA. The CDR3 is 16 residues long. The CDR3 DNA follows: TGTGCCAGCAGCTCTACTAGCGGGACCTCCTACAATGAGCAGTTCTTC. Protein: CASSSTSGTSYNEQFF.

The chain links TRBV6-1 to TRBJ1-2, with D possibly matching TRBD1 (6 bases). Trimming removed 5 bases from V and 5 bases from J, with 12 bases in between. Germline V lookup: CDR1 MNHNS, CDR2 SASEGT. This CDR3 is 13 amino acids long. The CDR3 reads CASSRDRMYGYTF. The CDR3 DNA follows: TGTGCCAGCAGTCGAGACAGGATGTATGGCTACACCTTC.

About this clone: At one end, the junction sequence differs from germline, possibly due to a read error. Written as DNA, the CDR3 is TGCGCCAGCAGCCACCCGGGACAGTGGAACACCGGGAAGCTGTTTTTT. The encoded protein is CASSHPGQWNTGKLFF. The chain carries TRBV4-1 and TRBJ2-2, with 7 bases matching TRBD1. This CDR3 spans 16 amino acids. Germline assignment: CDR1 MGHRA and CDR2 YSYEKL.

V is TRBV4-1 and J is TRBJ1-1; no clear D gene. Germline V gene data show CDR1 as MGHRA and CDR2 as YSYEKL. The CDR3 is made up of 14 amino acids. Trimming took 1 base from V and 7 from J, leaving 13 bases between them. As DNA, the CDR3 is TGCGCCAGCAGCCAAGTAGCTTCAAGACGTGAAGCTTTCTTT. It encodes CASSQVASRREAFF.

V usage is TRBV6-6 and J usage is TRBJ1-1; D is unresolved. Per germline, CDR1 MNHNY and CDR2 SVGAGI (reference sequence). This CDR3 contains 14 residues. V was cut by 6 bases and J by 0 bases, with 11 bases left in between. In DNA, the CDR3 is TGTGCCAGCAGCACCCAGTCCATGAACACTGAAGCTTTCTTT. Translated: CASSTQSMNTEAFF.

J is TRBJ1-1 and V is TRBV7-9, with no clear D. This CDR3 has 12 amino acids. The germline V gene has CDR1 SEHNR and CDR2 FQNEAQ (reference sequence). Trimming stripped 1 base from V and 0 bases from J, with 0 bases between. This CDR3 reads CASSLVNTEAFF. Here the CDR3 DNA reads TGTGCCAGCAGCTTAGTGAACACTGAAGCTTTCTTT.